This T cell receptor beta chain derives from a study of T cells in localized non-small cell lung cancer (dated by TCRdb to 2018 to 2020). For the study in its entirety: The study analyzed T cell repertoires of 236 early-stage NSCLC patients, comparing tumors and uninvolved tumor-adjacent lungs. Of the NSCLC patients, approximately 130 were male and 107 were female, and the mean age was about 69 years. The cohort consisted of 200 to 300 treatment-naive NSCLC patients whose localized lung tumors had been resected. The paper as a whole reports these results and caveats: The highest T cell clonality was observed in uninvolved tumor-adjacent lung, where clonality exceeded that of tumor, suggesting that antigenic responses were more focused in uninvolved tumor-adjacent lung. A median of about 55 of the top 100 tumor clones were detected in paired uninvolved adjacent lung, and 28 of these tumor clones were also found among the top 100 clones of the paired uninvolved adjacent lung. Longer overall survival was associated with higher T cell density in blood, whereas shorter survival was associated with higher clonality in adjacent lung. Multi-region tumor sequencing was not performed, so intratumor heterogeneity could not be excluded. Because the study design was exploratory, TCR variables were selected using unadjusted p-values without false-discovery rate correction.

TCR beta CDR3 regions were sequenced from DNA using the immunoSEQ Assay. The authors processed their data as follows. To compute T cell density, TCR beta template counts were normalized to usable DNA, which was estimated by amplifying housekeeping genes. Richness was estimated using the preseqR package, with extrapolation to 400,000 templates for PBMC samples and to 120,000 templates for tissue samples. Clonality was calculated as one minus Pielou's evenness. Tissue-enriched TCRs were identified by differential abundance testing using productive amino-acid clonotypes, minimum total count 5 and alpha 0.1. The Jaccard Index and the Morisita Overlap Index were used to measure repertoire overlap between compartments. TCR beta CDR3s were clustered by GLIPH together with public tetramer-defined viral CDR3s, and at least three viral sequences plus V-gene enrichment were required for viral motifs. The table was pulled from immuneACCESS by TCRdb, which kept in-frame rearrangements only. Such tables lose some clones; where checked, under half of the loss comes from unresolved V genes, and the rest has no known cause. The V and J calls and clone size were taken over from that table, and D and trimming were inferred from the DNA. The table for this sample lists 15,000 to 20,000 clones; roughly 80% of them were counted only once. About 30% of the sample goes to the ten largest clones.

On this clone: This clone's antigen is unknown. The input lacks base qualities; no much larger clone sits a single base away.

At diagnosis, tumor, uninvolved tumor-adjacent lung and peripheral blood were collected and then preserved as a mix of FFPE and fresh-frozen material. For TCR repertoire profiling, blood samples were analyzed as peripheral blood mononuclear cells. CDR1 LNHNV and CDR2 YYDKDF were looked up in the germline V gene (reference sequence). V loses 0 bases of germline sequence and J loses 0 bases, and the interval between the two ends is 12 bases. The CDR3 holds 17 amino acids from the cysteine to the phenylalanine. Only the CDR3 part of the read is kept: 51 bases, read in frame from the first base. The sample in question was peripheral blood, obtained before any cancer treatment. This sequence originates from an older male donor with stage I lung adenocarcinoma. The V and J segments used are TRBV15 and TRBJ1-5; the D gene remains uncertain. The DNA is as follows: TGTGCCACCAGCAGAGATCCCGGGAGCTATAGCAATCAGCCCCAGCATTTT. It translates as CATSRDPGSYSNQPQHF.